The 16 T cell receptor beta chains below all came from one sample that was sequenced in a study of T cells in Graves' hyperthyroidism and ophthalmopathy. Researchers amplified the TCR beta CDR3 regions from RNA transcripts. HTBI primers were used for first-round RT-PCR of the TCR CDR3. TCRdb independently ran MiXCR on the multiplex PCR reads; one entry per CDR3 protein. The profile shows roughly 740,000 distinct CDR3 sequences, around 15% of them singletons. Sequencing was carried out using blood. The receptors were gathered from a man between 18 and 29 years old with Graves' hyperthyroidism.

In this sample, this clonotype turned up a few times. V is TRBV10-3 and J is TRBJ2-7; D gene ambiguous. CDR3 length: 14 residues. Per germline, CDR1 ENHRY and CDR2 SYGVKD. Trimming took off 7 bases at V and 2 bases at J, with 15 bases between the two ends. The CDR3 region is CAINTGTNAYEQYF. The CDR3 DNA follows: TGTGCCATCAACACGGGCACAAATGCCTACGAGCAGTACTTC.

The chain recombines TRBV19 with TRBJ1-5; TRBD1 aligns across 7 bases. V shed 4 bases and J 9 bases; nucleotides not matched to a gene: 12. This CDR3 is built from 15 residues. In germline, CDR1 is LNHDA, CDR2 SQIVND (reference sequence). The DNA of the CDR3 is TGTGCCAGTAGTAGAGGGGGCGGGGGGTATAGGCCCCAGCATTTT. Translating gives CASSRGGGGYRPQHF.

This clonotype was observed many times. The rearrangement links TRBV6-1 to TRBJ2-1; possibly TRBD1 for D (5 bases). The V end lost 8 bases, the J end lost 7 bases, and 15 bases lay between the germline ends. Germline assignment: CDR1 MNHNS and CDR2 SASEGT. This CDR3 region has 13 residues. This CDR3 is CASGSAPGNEQFF. The CDR3 DNA reads as TGTGCCAGCGGGTCCGCCCCAGGGAATGAGCAGTTCTTC.

This clonotype occurred many times. The chain carries TRBV2 and TRBJ1-5, with D tentatively TRBD1 (6 bases). This CDR3 has 14 residues. The V and J ends lost 2 bases and 1 base respectively, with 6 bases between them. Looked up from germline, CDR1 is SNHLY and CDR2 is FYNNEI. This chain's CDR3 is CASSETGSNQPQHF. The CDR3 DNA reads as TGTGCCAGCAGTGAAACAGGGAGCAATCAGCCCCAGCATTTT.

As for this clonotype: This may be a read error: a much more frequent sequence differs by one nucleotide. This chain joins TRBV2 and TRBJ1-6; D uncertain. CDR3 length: 12 amino acids. The germline CDR1 and CDR2 sequences are SNHLY and FYNNEI. The chain's CDR3 is CASQQNNSSLHF. The CDR3 region has the DNA TGTGCCAGCCAACAGAATAATTCATCCCTCCACTTT.

This clonotype has just a few counts. The rearrangement joins TRBV5-1 to TRBJ1-1; D is possibly TRBD1 (5 bases). Looked up from germline, CDR1 is SGHRS and CDR2 is YFSETQ. V was trimmed by 3 bases and J by 1 base, leaving 10 bases between them. The CDR3 contains 14 residues. The CDR3 loop is CASSWDGKNTEAFF. CDR3 sequence (DNA): TGCGCCAGCAGCTGGGACGGGAAGAACACTGAAGCTTTCTTT.

This clonotype was picked up many times. V gene TRBV2 combines with J gene TRBJ1-2; TRBD1 is a possible D gene (5 bases). The CDR3 totals 15 residues. CDR1 is SNHLY, CDR2 FYNNEI, per germline. The V and J ends lost 3 bases and 7 bases respectively, with 18 bases between them. The CDR3 DNA sequence: TGTGCCAGCAGTGACAGGCCAGGGCCTATGGCTGGCTACACCTTC. Translating it yields CASSDRPGPMAGYTF.

In this sample, this clonotype turned up a few times. The CDR3 loop is CASSQGIQGASGNTIYF. The CDR3 DNA is TGTGCCAGCAGCCAAGGTATACAGGGGGCTTCTGGAAACACCATATATTTT. V is TRBV3-1 and J is TRBJ1-3; TRBD1 agrees at 9 bases. The junction had 5 bases not matched to a gene; V was cut back by 1 base and J by 1 base. The CDR3 contains 17 residues. In germline, CDR1 is LGHDT, CDR2 YNNKEL (reference sequence).

The chain recombines TRBV19 with TRBJ1-1; D gene uncertain. V was pared by 8 bases and J by 0 bases, with 19 bases between. Germline CDR1 and CDR2: LNHDA and SQIVND (reference sequence). The CDR3 consists of 16 residues. DNA of the CDR3: TGTGCCAGTGGATTGCGCGCGAGCGTGATGAACACTGAAGCTTTCTTT. As protein: CASGLRASVMNTEAFF.

This clonotype was counted at least ten times. The chain combines TRBV2 with TRBJ1-1, with D possibly TRBD1 on 5 matching bases. Germline V gene data show CDR1 as SNHLY and CDR2 as FYNNEI. Trimming took 3 bases from V and 5 from J, leaving 19 bases between them. This CDR3 is built from 16 residues. The CDR3 nucleotides are TGTGCCAGCAGTGAGTTCGGGGGGATGATAGATACTGAAGCTTTCTTT. Residues: CASSEFGGMIDTEAFF.

In this sample, this clonotype turned up many times. The chain is built from TRBV18 and TRBJ2-1; the match to TRBD2 covers 13 bases. The CDR3 is 15 amino acids. V lost 1 base and J lost 7; bases outside the gene matches: 1. CDR1 is KGHSH and CDR2 is LQKENI in the germline V gene. The CDR3 here is CASSPRTSGRNEQFF. CDR3 nucleotides: TGTGCCAGCTCACCACGGACTAGCGGGAGAAATGAGCAGTTCTTC.

This clonotype was counted ten times or more. The V call is TRBV28, the J call TRBJ2-3, with TRBD2 matching 10 bases. The ends lost 4 bases at V and 4 bases at J; junction bases unmatched: 11. The germline V gene has CDR1 MDHEN and CDR2 SYDVKM. The CDR3 is made up of 17 amino acids. CDR3 bases: TGTGCCAGCAGTTACTCGACTAGCGGGCGTCGTCCAGATACGCAGTATTTT. Protein: CASSYSTSGRRPDTQYF. The entire variable domain, with the rest obtained from reference TRBV28 and TRBJ2-3, is as follows: DVKVTQSSRYLVKRTGEKVFLECVQDMDHENMFWYRQDPGLGLRLIYFSYDVKMKEKGDIPEGYSVSREKKERFSLILESASTNQTSMYLCASSYSTSGRRPDTQYFGPGTRLTVL.

The genes are TRBV27 and TRBJ2-7; either TRBD1 or TRBD2 may fit D (6 bases each). Between the trimmed V and J ends, which lost 0 bases and 4 bases, there was a span of 13 bases. The germline CDR1 and CDR2 sequences are MNHEY and SMNVEV (reference sequence). The CDR3 totals 15 residues. The CDR3 nucleotides read TGTGCCAGCAGTTTATCGATCGGGGGCCCATACGAGCAGTACTTC. It translates to CASSLSIGGPYEQYF.

CDR3 sequence: CASSLVPDTGELFF. The CDR3 DNA is TGTGCCAGCAGCTTAGTGCCCGACACCGGGGAGCTGTTTTTT. J is TRBJ2-2 and V is TRBV7-3, with no clear D. In germline, CDR1 is SGHTA, CDR2 FQGTGA. The V gene lost 2 bases and the J gene lost 3 bases, with 7 bases spanning the gap. CDR3 length equals 14 residues.

This clonotype was seen more than once but under ten times. The chain has TRBV24-1 and TRBJ2-1; 13 bases align to TRBD2. The germline CDR1 and CDR2 sequences are KGHDR and SFDVKD. Trimming removed 3 bases from V and 0 bases from J; junction bases left unmatched: 7. The CDR3 extends over 19 amino acids. CDR3 sequence: CATSDQGLAGLSSYNEQFF. CDR3 nucleotide sequence: TGTGCCACCAGTGATCAGGGACTAGCGGGGTTGAGCTCCTACAATGAGCAGTTCTTC.

Ten or more counts support this clonotype. V usage is TRBV20-1 and J usage is TRBJ1-1; 9 bases are shared with TRBD1. The CDR3 is 12 amino acids. Per germline, CDR1 DFQATT and CDR2 SNEGSKA (reference sequence). The junction had 4 bases not matched to a gene; V was cut back by 6 bases and J by 5 bases. CDR3 bases: TGCAGTGCGGGACAGGGTTGGACTGAAGCTTTCTTT. The encoded protein is CSAGQGWTEAFF.